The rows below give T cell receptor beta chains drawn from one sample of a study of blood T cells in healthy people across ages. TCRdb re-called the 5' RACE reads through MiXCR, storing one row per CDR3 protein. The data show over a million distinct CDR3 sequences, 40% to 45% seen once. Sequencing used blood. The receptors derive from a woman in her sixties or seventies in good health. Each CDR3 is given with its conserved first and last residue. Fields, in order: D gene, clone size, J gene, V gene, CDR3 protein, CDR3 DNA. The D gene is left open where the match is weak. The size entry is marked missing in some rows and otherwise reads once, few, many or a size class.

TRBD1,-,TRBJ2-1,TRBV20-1,CSAIWDRDSYNEQFF,TGCAGTGCAATTTGGGACAGGGACTCCTACAATGAGCAGTTCTTC
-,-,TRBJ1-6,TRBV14,CASSQESGNSPLHF,TGTGCCAGCAGCCAAGAAAGCGGGAATTCACCCCTCCACTTT
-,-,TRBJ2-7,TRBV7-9,CASSQGAGNEQYF,TGTGCCAGCAGCCAAGGGGCGGGGAACGAGCAGTACTTC
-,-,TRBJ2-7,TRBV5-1,CASGSREGGAYEQYF,TGCGCCAGCGGCTCGAGGGAGGGGGGCGCCTACGAGCAGTACTTC
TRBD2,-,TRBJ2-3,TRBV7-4,CASSLGLAGVIESGTDAQYF,TGTGCCAGCAGCTTGGGACTAGCGGGAGTTATAGAAAGCGGCACAGATGCGCAGTATTTT
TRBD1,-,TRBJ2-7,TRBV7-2,CASSLVGPGQIYEQYF,TGTGCCAGCAGCTTAGTGGGACCGGGACAGATCTACGAGCAGTACTTC
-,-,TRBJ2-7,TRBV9,CASSVVPDQQYF,TGTGCCAGCAGCGTAGTACCGGACCAGCAGTACTTC
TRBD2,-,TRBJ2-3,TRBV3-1,CASSRSGGSTDTQYF,TGTGCCAGCAGCCGATCGGGAGGGAGCACAGATACGCAGTATTTT
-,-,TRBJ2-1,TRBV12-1,CASSGTRTSGRASYNEQFF,TGTGCCAGCAGCGGTACCCGGACTAGTGGGAGGGCGTCCTACAATGAGCAGTTCTTC
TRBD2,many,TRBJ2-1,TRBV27,CASSFRGDEQFF,TGTGCCAGCAGCTTCCGGGGGGATGAGCAGTTCTTC
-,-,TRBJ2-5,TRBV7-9,CASSFNLRQETQYF,TGTGCCAGCAGCTTTAATCTACGCCAAGAGACCCAGTACTTC
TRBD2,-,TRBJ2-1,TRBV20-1,CSELATSGNEQFF,TGCAGCGAGCTAGCAACTAGCGGGAATGAGCAGTTCTTC
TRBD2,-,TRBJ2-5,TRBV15,CATGGEVHIGQETQYF,TGTGCCACCGGGGGGGAAGTACACATTGGCCAAGAGACCCAGTACTTC
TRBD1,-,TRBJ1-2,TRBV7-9,CASSHGQGAGYGYTF,TGTGCCAGCAGCCACGGACAGGGGGCAGGGTATGGCTACACCTTC
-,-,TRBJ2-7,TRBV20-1,CSVTGDIHSSYEQYF,TGCAGTGTCACGGGGGACATCCATTCCTCTTACGAGCAGTACTTC
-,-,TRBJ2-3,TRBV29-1,CSVEDPGGRGHTDTQYF,TGCAGCGTTGAAGATCCGGGTGGCCGGGGGCACACAGATACGCAGTATTTT
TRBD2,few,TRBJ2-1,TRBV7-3,CASTLTSGSYNEQFF,TGTGCCAGCACGCTGACTAGCGGGAGTTACAATGAGCAGTTCTTC
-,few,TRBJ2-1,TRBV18,CASSRGTHNEQFF,TGTGCCAGCTCAAGAGGGACTCACAATGAGCAGTTCTTC
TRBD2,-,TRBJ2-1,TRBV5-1,CASSWGLAGGPNNEQFF,TGCGCCAGCAGCTGGGGACTAGCGGGAGGGCCAAATAATGAGCAGTTCTTC
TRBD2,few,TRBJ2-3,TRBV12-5,CAKRSTSYTDTQYF,TGTGCTAAGAGATCGACTAGCTACACAGATACGCAGTATTTT
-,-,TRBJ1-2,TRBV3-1,CASSQVGGRTRDGYTF,TGTGCCAGCAGCCAAGTCGGCGGCCGGACGAGGGACGGCTACACCTTC
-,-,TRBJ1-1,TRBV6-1,CASSEAVTENTEAFF,TGTGCCAGCAGTGAAGCGGTTACAGAGAACACTGAAGCTTTCTTT
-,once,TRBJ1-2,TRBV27,CASSPNRVTYGYTF,TGTGCCAGCAGTCCCAACAGGGTTACCTATGGCTACACCTTC
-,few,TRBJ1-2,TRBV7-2,CASSLEGARGSGYTF,TGTGCCAGCAGCTTAGAAGGGGCCAGGGGAAGTGGCTACACCTTC
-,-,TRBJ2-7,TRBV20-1,CSARAPGFTSEQYF,TGCAGTGCTAGAGCGCCCGGGTTTACGTCCGAGCAGTACTTC
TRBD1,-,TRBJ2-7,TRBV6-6,CASRTGGLSYEQYF,TGTGCCAGCAGGACAGGGGGACTCTCCTACGAGCAGTACTTC
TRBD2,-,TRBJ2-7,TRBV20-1,CSARERLAGNPDEQYF,TGCAGTGCTAGAGAGAGACTAGCGGGAAACCCCGACGAGCAGTACTTC
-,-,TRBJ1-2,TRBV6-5,CASSYSGVPSYGYTF,TGTGCCAGCAGTTACTCAGGCGTCCCCTCCTATGGCTACACCTTC
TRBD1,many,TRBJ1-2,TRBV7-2,CASSYRGRDGYTF,TGTGCCAGCAGCTACAGGGGGCGGGATGGCTACACCTTC
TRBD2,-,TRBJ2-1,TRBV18,CASSVELAAFYDEQFF,TGTGCCAGCTCTGTGGAGCTAGCGGCCTTCTACGATGAGCAGTTCTTC
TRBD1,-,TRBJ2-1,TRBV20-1,CSARDFAGGNEQFF,TGCAGTGCTAGGGATTTTGCAGGGGGCAATGAGCAGTTCTTC
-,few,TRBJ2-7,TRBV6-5,CASSYAGTYEQYF,TGTGCCAGCAGTTACGCAGGAACCTACGAGCAGTACTTC
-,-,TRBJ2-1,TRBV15,CATSRDSAGHNEQFF,TGTGCCACCAGCAGAGATTCAGCCGGTCACAATGAGCAGTTCTTC
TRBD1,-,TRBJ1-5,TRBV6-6,CASSYRWGQINQPQHF,TGTGCCAGCAGTTACCGATGGGGACAGATAAATCAGCCCCAGCATTTT
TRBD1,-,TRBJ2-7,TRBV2,CAGGQVSYEQYF,TGTGCCGGAGGACAGGTCTCCTACGAGCAGTACTTC
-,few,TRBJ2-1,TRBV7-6,CASSFSRSNEQFF,TGTGCCAGCAGCTTTTCTAGGTCGAATGAGCAGTTCTTC